The T cell receptor beta chain described here comes from a study of a mutant IDH1 vaccine in newly diagnosed glioma (dated by TCRdb to 2020 to 2022). The study in broad terms: Vaccination was initiated 4-6 weeks after radiotherapy alone, or concurrently with temozolomide cycles in the chemotherapy-containing groups. Of the 30 to 35 treated patients, roughly 60% were male and approximately 40% were female, and a mean age of roughly 40 years was recorded. Before enrollment, most patients had been given radiochemotherapy with temozolomide as standard therapy, while the rest had received either radiotherapy alone or temozolomide alone. The week-35 safety follow-up took place at visit V12, and the week-47 end of study took place at visit V13. Peripheral blood was drawn at six visits: V03 (baseline), V05, V07, V10, V12 and V13. Longitudinal TCRB deep sequencing was performed for about two dozen treated patients wherever samples were available for exploratory analyses.

Comment on this clone: Its target antigen remains unknown. No base quality information exists; no much larger clone differs at one position.

Broader findings and caveats from the paper: According to the authors, sample limitations meant that analyses of patient blood samples could not be reproduced. No apparent relationship was observed between pseudoprogression and alterations in the top peripheral T cell clonotypes detected by TCRB sequencing. Availability determined which PBMC samples were chosen for TCRB deep sequencing. Immune responses induced by the vaccine were seen in roughly 95% of patients across multiple MHC alleles.

Receptors were amplified or captured by the immunoSEQ multiplex PCR assay. The hsTCRB Kit was used according to the manufacturer's protocol to amplify rearranged TCR beta chain sequences. An Illumina MiSeq was used to sequence the TCRB libraries. Per the source publication's procedure: The kit vendor's proprietary platform handled demultiplexing, trimming and gene mapping. The table was pulled from immuneACCESS by TCRdb, which kept in-frame rearrangements only. Such tables lose some clones; where checked, under half of the loss comes from unresolved V genes, and the rest has no known cause. Clonal size and the V and J genes are those of that table, whereas D and trimming came from the DNA. A total of tens of thousands of clones appear in this sample, 65% to 85% of them only once. The top ten constitute around 4% of the sample. According to the study, the label for this sample's time point signals: week 47, end of study. Each vaccine dose was 300 ug of a 20-mer mutant IDH1 peptide in Montanide, given subcutaneously with topical imiquimod. Patients were given eight vaccinations, in weeks 1, 3, 5, 7, 11, 15, 19 and 23, which matched visits V03 through V10. Newly diagnosed WHO grade 3 or 4 IDH1-mutant astrocytomas showing loss of nuclear ATRX were present in the donors. The samples were drawn from NOA16, a multicentre, single-arm, open-label phase I trial in Germany that tested a mutant IDH1 peptide vaccine in humans for the first time. Genomic DNA for TCRB sequencing was extracted from EDTA blood using the DNeasy Blood and Tissue Kit.

Ends trimmed: V by 4 bases, J by 5 bases; bases unmatched to a gene: 10. Based on the germline V gene, the CDR1 and CDR2 sequences are SGHRS and YFSETQ. The CDR3 numbers 15 residues from cysteine through phenylalanine. The entry retains the CDR3 DNA only, 45 bases that are in frame from base 1. Sample: PBMCs, taken from a glioma patient whose treatment included an IDH1 peptide vaccine. The sequence links TRBV5-1 to TRBJ2-5, with 8 central nucleotides matching TRBD1. The clonotype was recovered from a woman under 40 with glioma. Some clones in this sample may be carry-over from other donors' samples. The CDR3 loop reads CASSGTGGRSETQYF. The DNA is as follows: TGCGCCAGCAGCGGAACAGGGGGTAGGTCGGAGACCCAGTACTTC.